Following are 23 T cell receptor beta chains from one sample sequenced in a study of blood T cell repertoires in COVID-19. Profiled with immunoSEQ multiplex PCR; TCRdb holds only in-frame clones, not every one. Of 190,000 or so clones in the sample, 70% to 90% were seen once. Sequenced sample: peripheral blood. The receptors stem from a man aged 35-49 years with active or convalescent COVID-19.

This rearrangement joins TRBV7-2 to TRBJ2-7; tentatively, D is TRBD1 (6 bases). CDR1 and CDR2 from the germline V gene are SGHTA and FQGNSA. This CDR3 has 13 amino acids. Trimming cost V 6 bases and J 2 bases, with 11 bases left between them. CDR3 loop: CASRRTATYEQYF. The DNA of the CDR3 is TGTGCCAGCAGGAGGACAGCTACCTACGAGCAGTACTTC.

This chain uses TRBV4-1 with TRBJ2-1, with 8 bases identical to TRBD2. Germline V gene data show CDR1 as MGHRA and CDR2 as YSYEKL. Trimming cost V 2 bases and J 3 bases; bases outside gene matches: 6. This CDR3 spans 16 amino acids. The CDR3 sequence: CASSQPTSGDYNEQFF. CDR3 nucleotide sequence: TGCGCCAGCAGCCAACCAACTAGCGGCGACTACAATGAGCAGTTCTTC.

The rearrangement uses TRBV3-1 (or the pseudogene TRBV3-2) and TRBJ1-2; D gene ambiguous. Germline loops: CDR1 LGHDT, CDR2 YNNKEL (reference sequence). CDR3 length: 15 amino acids. Deletions cut 4 bases from V and 3 bases from J, with 15 bases between. CDR3 loop: CASSRKGVGYYGYTF. For the CDR3, the DNA is TGTGCCAGCAGCCGGAAAGGAGTCGGTTACTATGGCTACACCTTC.

V gene TRBV7-9 combines with J gene TRBJ1-5; TRBD1 agrees at 10 bases. Germline-derived CDR1 and CDR2 are SEHNR and FQNEAQ (reference sequence). Trimming cost V 5 bases and J 5 bases; bases outside gene matches: 3. CDR3 size: 14 residues. CDR3 region: CASSQGTGDQPQHF. CDR3 bases: TGTGCCAGCAGCCAAGGGACAGGGGATCAGCCCCAGCATTTT. The full variable domain, with the rest looked up from reference TRBV7-9 and TRBJ1-5, is DTGVSQNPRHKITKRGQNVTFRCDPISEHNRLYWYRQTLGQGPEFLTYFQNEAQLEKSRLLSDRFSAERPKGSFSTLEIQRTEQGDSAMYLCASSQGTGDQPQHFGDGTRLSIL.

V is TRBV3-1 (or the pseudogene TRBV3-2) and J is TRBJ1-6, with a weak D call TRBD1 (6 bases). Germline CDR1 reads LGHDT; CDR2 reads YNNKEL (reference sequence). The V end lost 2 bases, the J end lost 6 bases, and 23 bases lay between the germline ends. The CDR3 spans 19 residues. CDR3 protein: CASSQTHDKRQASNSPLHF. CDR3 DNA sequence: TGTGCCAGCAGCCAAACTCATGACAAGAGACAGGCATCTAATTCACCCCTCCACTTT.

J is TRBJ2-5 and V is TRBV24-1; 9 nucleotides align to TRBD2. The ends lost 4 bases at V and 5 bases at J; junction bases unmatched: 7. The CDR3 has 15 amino acids. The germline CDR1 and CDR2 sequences are KGHDR and SFDVKD. CDR3 coding DNA: TGTGCCACCAGTGAGGCAGCGGGGGGTGTGGAGACCCAGTACTTC. Residues: CATSEAAGGVETQYF.

The chain employs TRBV3-1 (or the pseudogene TRBV3-2) and TRBJ1-2; maybe TRBD1 (6 bases). Trimming took off 10 bases at V and 4 bases at J, with 10 bases between the two ends. The germline V gene has CDR1 LGHDT and CDR2 YNNKEL (reference sequence). CDR3 size: 11 residues. The CDR3 coding sequence is TGTGCCATACAGGGTTCCTATGGCTACACCTTC. Encoded protein: CAIQGSYGYTF.

The gene calls are TRBV5-1 and TRBJ1-2; the D is unclear. V lost 4 bases and J 1 base, leaving 8 bases between the germline ends. Germline V lookup: CDR1 SGHRS, CDR2 YFSETQ. This CDR3 has 13 amino acids. CDR3 sequence (DNA): TGCGCCAGCAGCGTAACAGATAACTATGGCTACACCTTC. Translating it yields CASSVTDNYGYTF.

The rearrangement joins TRBV6-5 to TRBJ2-5; unclear D gene. The germline V and J ends were trimmed by 2 bases and 4 bases, with 14 bases remaining between them. The germline V gene has CDR1 MNHEY and CDR2 SVGAGI. The length of the CDR3 is 15 residues. CDR3 in DNA: TGTGCCAGCAGTTACCGATCAACAGTGGGAGAGACCCAGTACTTC. It translates to CASSYRSTVGETQYF.

The chain joins TRBV18 to TRBJ2-5, with 7 bases matching TRBD1. In germline, CDR1 is KGHSH, CDR2 LQKENI. This CDR3 comprises 15 residues. The trim removed 4 bases at V and 5 bases at J, leaving 10 bases unmatched. CDR3 coding DNA: TGTGCCAGCTCACTCTCGACAGGGTTGAAGGAGACCCAGTACTTC. As protein: CASSLSTGLKETQYF.

V gene TRBV4-1 combines with J gene TRBJ1-3, with D maybe TRBD1 (5 bases). Trimming took off 1 base at V and 4 bases at J, with 11 bases between the two ends. The CDR3 covers 15 residues. CDR1 and CDR2 (germline): MGHRA, YSYEKL. Here the CDR3 reads CASSQAGGAGNTIYF. In DNA, the CDR3 is TGCGCCAGCAGCCAAGCAGGAGGGGCCGGAAACACCATATATTTT.

The chain combines TRBV28 with TRBJ1-2, with no clear D. Germline values: CDR1 MDHEN, CDR2 SYDVKM. This CDR3 is 11 amino acids long. V was pared by 6 bases and J by 6 bases, with 8 bases between. The CDR3 bases are TGTGCCAGCAGGCCAGTTGATGGCTACACCTTC. Its translation: CASRPVDGYTF.

This clone was detected only once. The CDR3 sequence: CASSFDRGERYSPLHF. The CDR3 coding sequence is TGCGCCAGCAGCTTCGACAGGGGGGAGAGATATTCACCCCTCCACTTT. The chain carries TRBV5-1 and TRBJ1-6; 9 bases match TRBD1. CDR1 and CDR2 (germline): SGHRS, YFSETQ. The CDR3 runs to 16 residues. The V and J ends lost 2 bases and 8 bases, in that order; junction bases with no gene match: 8.

The J gene is TRBJ1-2, the V gene TRBV6-6; D gene unclear. The V gene's germline CDR1 is MNHNY and CDR2 SVGAGI (reference sequence). Trimming cost V 5 bases and J 0 bases, with 16 bases left between them. The CDR3 length is 16 residues. CDR3 DNA: TGTGCCAGCAGTCCCCTCCGCGGCAGTTCTAACTATGGCTACACCTTC. It translates to CASSPLRGSSNYGYTF.

This clone was observed a few times. V usage is TRBV6-1 and J usage is TRBJ2-2; a possible D gene is TRBD1 (6 bases). The germline V and J ends were trimmed by 1 base and 11 bases, with 17 bases remaining between them. Germline V lookup: CDR1 MNHNS, CDR2 SASEGT. The CDR3 consists of 15 residues. The CDR3, as DNA: TGTGCCAGCAGTGAAGATAGGGGGTGGGGTGGTGAGCTGTTTTTT. It yields the protein CASSEDRGWGGELFF.

This chain connects TRBV29-1 to TRBJ2-3; the D is unclear. Trimming removed 2 bases at V and 0 bases at J, with 9 bases between. The germline V gene encodes CDR1 SQVTM and CDR2 ANQGSEA. CDR3 length: 14 amino acids. The CDR3 sequence: CSVETPPSTDTQYF. CDR3 in DNA: TGCAGCGTTGAAACTCCTCCCAGCACAGATACGCAGTATTTT.

This clone was found a few times. J is TRBJ1-2 and V is TRBV28, with a possible D match to TRBD1 (5 bases). This CDR3 contains 13 residues. The ends were cut back, 3 bases at V and 8 bases at J, with 13 bases in the middle. CDR1 is MDHEN and CDR2 is SYDVKM in the germline V gene. The DNA of the CDR3 is TGTGCCAGCAGTTTGCTTGGGGCTGGCGGCTACACCTTC. Protein: CASSLLGAGGYTF.

This sequence joins TRBV10-3 and TRBJ2-3; 12 nucleotides line up with TRBD2. Germline lookup yields CDR1 ENHRY and CDR2 SYGVKD. The CDR3 is 19 amino acids. Trimming cost V 3 bases and J 0 bases; bases outside gene matches: 10. CDR3 protein: CAISDTLGLAGLSTDTQYF. CDR3 DNA: TGTGCCATCAGTGACACCCTGGGACTAGCGGGTCTTAGCACAGATACGCAGTATTTT.

The DNA for the CDR3 is TGTGCCAGCAGCCAAGACCTCGAGGATGTGACAGATACGCAGTATTTT. This gives the protein CASSQDLEDVTDTQYF. The chain employs TRBV4-2 and TRBJ2-3, with D uncertain. From germline, CDR1 is LGHNA and CDR2 YNFKEQ. The CDR3 length is 16 residues. V shed 0 bases and J shed 3 bases, with 13 bases lying between them.

The rearrangement joins TRBV19 to TRBJ2-5; the D gene is possibly TRBD1 (6 bases). Deletions cut 3 bases from V and 5 bases from J, with 10 bases between. Germline assignment: CDR1 LNHDA and CDR2 SQIVND (reference sequence). This CDR3 is 13 amino acids long. This CDR3 reads CASSMGAVETQYF. CDR3 nucleotides: TGTGCCAGTAGTATGGGGGCCGTGGAGACCCAGTACTTC.

This clone has just one count. This chain uses TRBV7-2 with TRBJ1-2, with D perhaps matching TRBD1 (6 bases). Germline CDR1 SGHTA, CDR2 FQGNSA. The V gene lost 4 bases and the J gene lost 1 base, with 13 bases spanning the gap. This CDR3 has 15 residues. The CDR3 is CASSSRTESNYGYTF. The CDR3 DNA follows: TGTGCCAGCAGCTCCAGGACAGAAAGTAACTATGGCTACACCTTC.

The rearrangement joins TRBV11-2 to TRBJ2-3; the match to TRBD1 covers 7 bases. Germline V CDR1 and CDR2: SGHAT, FQNNGV. The V segment lost 1 base and the J segment 1 base; nucleotides outside the gene matches: 5. The CDR3 is 16 amino acids. CDR3 in amino acids: CASSLVAGGGTDTQYF. The CDR3, as DNA: TGTGCCAGCAGCTTAGTTGCAGGGGGTGGCACAGATACGCAGTATTTT.

This clone was observed once. The V gene is TRBV19, the J gene TRBJ2-1; TRBD1 aligns across 7 bases. Trimming took 0 bases from V and 4 from J; bases not matched to a gene: 3. CDR1 is LNHDA, CDR2 SQIVND, per germline (reference sequence). The CDR3 totals 15 residues. CDR3 sequence: CASSIDGQAYNEQFF. DNA for the CDR3: TGTGCCAGTAGTATAGACGGACAGGCGTACAATGAGCAGTTCTTC.